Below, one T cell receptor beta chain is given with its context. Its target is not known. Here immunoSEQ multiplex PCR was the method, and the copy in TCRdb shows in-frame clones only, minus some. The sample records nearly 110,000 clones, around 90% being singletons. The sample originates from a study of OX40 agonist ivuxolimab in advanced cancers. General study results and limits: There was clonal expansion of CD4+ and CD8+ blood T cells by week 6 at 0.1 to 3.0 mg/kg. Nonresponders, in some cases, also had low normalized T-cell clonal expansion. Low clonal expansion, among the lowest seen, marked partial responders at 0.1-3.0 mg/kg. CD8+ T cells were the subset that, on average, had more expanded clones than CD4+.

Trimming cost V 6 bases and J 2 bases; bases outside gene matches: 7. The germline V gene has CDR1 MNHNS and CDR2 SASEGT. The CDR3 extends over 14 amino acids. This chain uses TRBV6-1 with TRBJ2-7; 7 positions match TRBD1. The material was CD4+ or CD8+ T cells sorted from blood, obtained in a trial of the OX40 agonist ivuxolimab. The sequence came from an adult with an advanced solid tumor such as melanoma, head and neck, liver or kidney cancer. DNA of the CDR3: TGTGCCAGCAGGATCGGGACAGCACCCTACGAGCAGTACTTC. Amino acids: CASRIGTAPYEQYF.